Reported below is one T cell receptor beta chain. The entry originates in a study of blood T cell repertoires in COVID-19. Study-wide background: Acute-phase and convalescent COVID-19 samples originated in the United States, Italy and Spain. T cells, B-cell-depleted T cells, or PBMCs provided the cDNA or gDNA that served as material.

Trimming removed 0 bases from V and 6 bases from J, with 18 bases in between. Germline V lookup: CDR1 GTSNPN, CDR2 SVGIG (reference sequence). This CDR3 spans 16 amino acids. Measured with immunoSEQ multiplex PCR; TCRdb has only the in-frame clones, and not every one. The data contain approximately 200,000 clones, 88% of them singletons. Sequencing was done on a sample of peripheral blood. This clonotype was obtained from a man aged 18 to 30 with active or convalescent COVID-19. The chain carries TRBV30 and TRBJ2-1, with TRBD1 as a possible D gene (6 bases). The CDR3 sequence is CAWSVLIEWGLNEQFF. For the CDR3, the DNA is TGTGCCTGGAGTGTACTAATAGAATGGGGGCTCAATGAGCAGTTCTTC.